This T cell receptor (beta chain) came from a study of blood T cells in healthy people across ages. This clonotype was recorded a few times. PCR was performed a second time for roughly 7 to 11 cycles using a sample-barcoded 5' primer and a J-beta primer mix. TCRdb re-derived calls from the 5' RACE reads in MiXCR, one entry per CDR3 protein. The data contain about 1 million distinct CDR3 sequences, about 23% of them singletons. A further study also used this sample, focusing on T cells of mothers and their children.

Sample: blood. This sequence was found in a girl aged 2 to 10 in good health.

The CDR3 region has the DNA TGTGCCATCGCCGTAGCGGGAGCCCTCAATGAGCAGTTCTTC. Amino acids: CAIAVAGALNEQFF. J is TRBJ2-1 and V is TRBV10-3; 9 nucleotides line up with TRBD2. The V and J ends lost 8 bases and 6 bases, in that order; junction bases with no gene match: 8. The CDR3 is 14 amino acids. The germline V gene encodes CDR1 ENHRY and CDR2 SYGVKD.